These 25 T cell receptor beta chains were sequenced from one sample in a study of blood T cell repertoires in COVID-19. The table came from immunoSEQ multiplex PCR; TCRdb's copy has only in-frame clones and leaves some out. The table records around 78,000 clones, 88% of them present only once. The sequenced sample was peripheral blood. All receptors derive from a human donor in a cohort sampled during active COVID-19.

CDR3 sequence reads: CASSLEAQGQTNYGYTF. CDR3 nucleotides: TGTGCCAGCAGCTTAGAAGCCCAGGGACAAACTAACTATGGCTACACCTTC. The V gene is TRBV7-2, the J gene TRBJ1-2, with D possibly TRBD1 on 6 matching bases. With 1 base removed from V and 0 bases from J, the gap between germline ends came to 15 bases. Germline loops: CDR1 SGHTA, CDR2 FQGNSA. The CDR3 runs 17 residues.

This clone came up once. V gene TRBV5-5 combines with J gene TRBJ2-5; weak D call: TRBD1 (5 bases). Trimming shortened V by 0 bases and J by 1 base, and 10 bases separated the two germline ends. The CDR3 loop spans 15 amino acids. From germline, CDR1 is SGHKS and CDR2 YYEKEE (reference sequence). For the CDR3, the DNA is TGTGCCAGCAGCTTGGATGGGGCCCCCCAAGAGACCCAGTACTTC. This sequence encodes CASSLDGAPQETQYF.

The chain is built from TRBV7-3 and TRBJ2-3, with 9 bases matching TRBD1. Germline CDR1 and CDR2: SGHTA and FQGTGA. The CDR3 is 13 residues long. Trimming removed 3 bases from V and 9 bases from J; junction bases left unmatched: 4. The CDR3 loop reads CASSFSDRGTQYF. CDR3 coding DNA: TGTGCCAGCAGCTTCTCGGACAGGGGCACGCAGTATTTT.

The CDR3 nucleotides read TGTGCCAGTAGTACGACAGGGAACAATCAGCCCCAGCATTTT. Translating gives CASSTTGNNQPQHF. The chain uses TRBV19 and TRBJ1-5, with TRBD1 matching 7 bases. The CDR3 is 14 residues long. Germline V lookup: CDR1 LNHDA, CDR2 SQIVND (reference sequence). V shed 4 bases, J shed 3 bases, and the junction held 3 bases outside the gene matches.

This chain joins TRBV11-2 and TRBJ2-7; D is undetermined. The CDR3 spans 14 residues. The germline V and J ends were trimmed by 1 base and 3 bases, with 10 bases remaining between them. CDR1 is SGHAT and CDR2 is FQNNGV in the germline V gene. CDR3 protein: CASSLVTAGYEQYF. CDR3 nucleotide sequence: TGTGCCAGCAGCTTAGTAACCGCCGGCTACGAGCAGTACTTC. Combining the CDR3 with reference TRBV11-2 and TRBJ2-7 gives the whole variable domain EAGVAQSPRYKIIEKRQSVAFWCNPISGHATLYWYQQILGQGPKLLIQFQNNGVVDDSQLPKDRFSAERLKGVDSTLKIQPAKLEDSAVYLCASSLVTAGYEQYFGPGTRLTVT.

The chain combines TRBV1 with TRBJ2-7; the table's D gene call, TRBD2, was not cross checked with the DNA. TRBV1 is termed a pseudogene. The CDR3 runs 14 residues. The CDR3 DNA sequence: TGCACCAGCATCCGGGGACTCGGGGAGGGGGAGCAGTACTTC. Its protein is CTSIRGLGEGEQYF.

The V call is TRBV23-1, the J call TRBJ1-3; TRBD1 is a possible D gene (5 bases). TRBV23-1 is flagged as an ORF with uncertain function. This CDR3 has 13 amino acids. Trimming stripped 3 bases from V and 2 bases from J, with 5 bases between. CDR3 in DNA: TGCGCCAGCAGTCACAGGGCTGGAAACACCATATATTTT. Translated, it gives CASSHRAGNTIYF.

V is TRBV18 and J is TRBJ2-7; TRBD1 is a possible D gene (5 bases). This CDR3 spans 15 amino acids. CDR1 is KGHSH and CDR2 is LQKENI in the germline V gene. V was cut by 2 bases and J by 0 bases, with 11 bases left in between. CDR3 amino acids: CASSPGRASSYEQYF. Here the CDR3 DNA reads TGTGCCAGCTCACCAGGCAGGGCGAGCTCCTACGAGCAGTACTTC.

DNA for the CDR3: TGTGCCAGCAGTCCCTCCCCTTACGAGCAGTACTTC. Protein product: CASSPSPYEQYF. The chain is built from TRBV6-2 or TRBV6-3 and TRBJ2-7; no definite D call. This CDR3 has 12 amino acids. Germline-derived CDR1 and CDR2 are MNHEY and SVGEGT. V was shortened by 5 bases and J by 4 bases, with 9 bases between the two germline ends.

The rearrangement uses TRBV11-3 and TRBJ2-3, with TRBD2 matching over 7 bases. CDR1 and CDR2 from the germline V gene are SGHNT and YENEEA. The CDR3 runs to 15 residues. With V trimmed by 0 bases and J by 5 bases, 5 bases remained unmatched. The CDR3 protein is CASSLDAGVGDTQYF. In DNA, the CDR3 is TGTGCCAGCAGCTTAGATGCGGGGGTGGGAGATACGCAGTATTTT.

The CDR3 loop reads CASSWTGANGYTF. For the CDR3, the DNA is TGTGCCAGCAGCTGGACAGGGGCGAATGGCTACACCTTC. The rearrangement joins TRBV7-9 to TRBJ1-2; 9 bases match TRBD1. The V gene end was trimmed by 4 bases and the J gene end by 6 bases; junction bases not matched to a gene: 3. This CDR3 contains 13 residues. The germline V gene encodes CDR1 SEHNR and CDR2 FQNEAQ (reference sequence).

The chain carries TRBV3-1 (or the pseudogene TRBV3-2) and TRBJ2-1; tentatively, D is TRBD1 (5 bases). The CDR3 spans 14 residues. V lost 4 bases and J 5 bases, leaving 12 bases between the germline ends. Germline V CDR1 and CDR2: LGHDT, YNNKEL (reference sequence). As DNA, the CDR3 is TGTGCCAGCAGCCCTCGCGTGACAGACAATGAGCAGTTCTTC. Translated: CASSPRVTDNEQFF.

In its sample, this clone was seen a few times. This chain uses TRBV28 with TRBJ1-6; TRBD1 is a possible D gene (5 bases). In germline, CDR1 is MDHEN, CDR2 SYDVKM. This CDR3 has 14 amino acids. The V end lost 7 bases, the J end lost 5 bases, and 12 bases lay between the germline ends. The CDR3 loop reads CASTRGSNNSPLHF. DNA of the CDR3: TGTGCCAGCACTAGGGGCAGCAATAATTCACCCCTCCACTTT.

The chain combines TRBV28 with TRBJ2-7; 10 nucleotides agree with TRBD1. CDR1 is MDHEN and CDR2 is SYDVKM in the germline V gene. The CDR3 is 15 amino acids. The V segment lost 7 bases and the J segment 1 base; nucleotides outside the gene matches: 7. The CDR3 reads CASTRTGGRSYEQYF. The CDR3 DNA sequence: TGTGCCAGCACCCGGACAGGGGGTAGGTCCTACGAGCAGTACTTC. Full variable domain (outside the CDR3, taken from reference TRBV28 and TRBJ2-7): DVKVTQSSRYLVKRTGEKVFLECVQDMDHENMFWYRQDPGLGLRLIYFSYDVKMKEKGDIPEGYSVSREKKERFSLILESASTNQTSMYLCASTRTGGRSYEQYFGPGTRLTVT.

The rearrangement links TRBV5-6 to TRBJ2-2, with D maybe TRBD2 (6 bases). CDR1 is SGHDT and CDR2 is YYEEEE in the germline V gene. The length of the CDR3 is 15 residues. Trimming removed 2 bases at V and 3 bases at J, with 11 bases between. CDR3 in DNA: TGTGCCAGCAGCTTTGGGGCGGGGTACACCGGGGAGCTGTTTTTT. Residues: CASSFGAGYTGELFF.

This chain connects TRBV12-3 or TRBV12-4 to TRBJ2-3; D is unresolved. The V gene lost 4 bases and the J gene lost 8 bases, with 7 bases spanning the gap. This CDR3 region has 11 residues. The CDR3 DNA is TGTGCCAGCAGTTCCGAGGTTACGCAGTATTTT. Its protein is CASSSEVTQYF.

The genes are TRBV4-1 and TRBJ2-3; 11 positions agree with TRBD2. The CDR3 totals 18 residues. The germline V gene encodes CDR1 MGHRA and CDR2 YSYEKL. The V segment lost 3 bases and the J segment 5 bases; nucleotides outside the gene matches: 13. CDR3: CASSQALSLAGVVDTQYF. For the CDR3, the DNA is TGCGCCAGCAGCCAGGCTCTCTCACTAGCGGGAGTGGTAGATACGCAGTATTTT.

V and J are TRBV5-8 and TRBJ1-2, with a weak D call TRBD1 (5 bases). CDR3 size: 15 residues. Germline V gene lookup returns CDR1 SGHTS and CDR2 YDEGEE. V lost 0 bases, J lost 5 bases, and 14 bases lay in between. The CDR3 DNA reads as TGTGCCAGCAGCTTGGGGCAGGGTGTTTGGTATGGCTACACCTTC. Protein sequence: CASSLGQGVWYGYTF.

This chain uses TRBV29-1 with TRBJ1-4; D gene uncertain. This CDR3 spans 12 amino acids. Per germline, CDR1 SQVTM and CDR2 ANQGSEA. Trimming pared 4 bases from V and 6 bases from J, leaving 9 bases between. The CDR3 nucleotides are TGCAGCGTTGTCGGCGGGGATGAAAAACTGTTTTTT. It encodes CSVVGGDEKLFF.

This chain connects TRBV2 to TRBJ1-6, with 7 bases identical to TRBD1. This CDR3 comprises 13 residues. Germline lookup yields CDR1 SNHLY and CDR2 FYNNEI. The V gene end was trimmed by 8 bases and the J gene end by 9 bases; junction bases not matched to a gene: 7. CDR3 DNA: TGTGCCAGCCTCGGGACAGCTACTTCACCCCTCCACTTT. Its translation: CASLGTATSPLHF.

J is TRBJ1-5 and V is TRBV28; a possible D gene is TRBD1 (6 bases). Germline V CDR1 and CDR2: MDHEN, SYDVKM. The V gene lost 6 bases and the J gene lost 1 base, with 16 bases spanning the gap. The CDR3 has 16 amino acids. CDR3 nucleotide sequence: TGTGCCAGCAGCGGAACCCGGGACAAGAGCAATCAGCCCCAGCATTTT. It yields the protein CASSGTRDKSNQPQHF. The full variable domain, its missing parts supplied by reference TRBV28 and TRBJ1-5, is DVKVTQSSRYLVKRTGEKVFLECVQDMDHENMFWYRQDPGLGLRLIYFSYDVKMKEKGDIPEGYSVSREKKERFSLILESASTNQTSMYLCASSGTRDKSNQPQHFGDGTRLSIL.

The DNA for the CDR3 is TGCGCCAGCAGCTTGGCAGGGCACGGTTCACCCCTCCACTTT. Translation: CASSLAGHGSPLHF. This chain links TRBV5-1 with TRBJ1-6, with D maybe TRBD1 (5 bases). The CDR3 extends over 14 amino acids. The V gene lost 0 bases and the J gene lost 9 bases, with 10 bases spanning the gap. Per the germline V gene, CDR1 is SGHRS and CDR2 is YFSETQ.

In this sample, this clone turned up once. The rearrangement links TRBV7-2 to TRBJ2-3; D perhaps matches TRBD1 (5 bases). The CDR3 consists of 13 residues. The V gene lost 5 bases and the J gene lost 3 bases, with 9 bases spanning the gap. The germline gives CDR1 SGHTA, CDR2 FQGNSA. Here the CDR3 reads CASSSRVTDTQYF. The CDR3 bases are TGTGCCAGCAGCAGCAGGGTGACAGATACGCAGTATTTT.

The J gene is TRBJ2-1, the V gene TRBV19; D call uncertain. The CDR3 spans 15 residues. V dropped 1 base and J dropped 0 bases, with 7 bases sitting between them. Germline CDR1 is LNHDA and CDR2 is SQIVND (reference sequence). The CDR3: CASSIVAFSYNEQFF. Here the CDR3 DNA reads TGTGCCAGTAGTATAGTAGCATTCTCCTACAATGAGCAGTTCTTC.

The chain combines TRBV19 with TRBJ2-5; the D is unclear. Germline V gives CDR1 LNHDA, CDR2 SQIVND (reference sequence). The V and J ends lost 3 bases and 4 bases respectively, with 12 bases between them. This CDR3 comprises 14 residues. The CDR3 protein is CASSIPHPGETQYF. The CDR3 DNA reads TGTGCCAGTAGTATCCCCCACCCAGGAGAGACCCAGTACTTC. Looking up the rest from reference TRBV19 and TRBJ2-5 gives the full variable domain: DGGITQSPKYLFRKEGQNVTLSCEQNLNHDAMYWYRQDPGQGLRLIYYSQIVNDFQKGDIAEGYSVSREKKESFPLTVTSAQKNPTAFYLCASSIPHPGETQYFGPGTRLLVL.